Listed below are T cell receptor beta chains from one sample, sequenced in a study of cytotoxic CD8 clonotypes in ibrutinib-treated CLL. Clones were sequenced by immunoSEQ multiplex PCR, and TCRdb holds only the in-frame ones, with some missing. The sample lists some 200,000 clones; roughly 77% were seen once. Source: PBMCs, taken after 12 months of ibrutinib treatment. Source of these receptors: a human donor with chronic lymphocytic leukemia. Each CDR3 is given with its conserved first and last residue. D genes are given only for firm matches. Size is stated for part of the rows, as once, few or many counts, or as a class when the clone is expanded.

V gene	clone size	D gene	J gene	CDR3 length	CDR3 DNA	CDR3 protein
TRBV5-1	-	TRBD2	TRBJ2-1	17	TGCGCCAGCAGCTCTACCGGGACTAGCGGGAGGTACAATGAGCAGTTCTTC	CASSSTGTSGRYNEQFF
TRBV27	-	TRBD2	TRBJ2-1	14	TGTGCCAGCGGAGGGGCGGGGGGTCACAATGAGCAGTTCTTC	CASGGAGGHNEQFF
TRBV11-3	-	-	TRBJ1-1	13	TGTGCCAGCAGCCTGGGGGGGAACACTGAAGCTTTCTTT	CASSLGGNTEAFF
TRBV19	-	-	TRBJ2-7	14	TGTGCCAGTAGTATTGTGGGCAGTTCCTACGAGCAGTACTTC	CASSIVGSSYEQYF
TRBV7-8	-	-	TRBJ2-6	14	TGTGCCAGCAGCGAGATCTCTGGGGCCAACGTCCTGACTTTC	CASSEISGANVLTF
TRBV30	few	TRBD1	TRBJ1-5	17	TGTGCCTGGAGTGTACCTTTCGGGACAGGGAGGTTTCAGCCCCAGCATTTT	CAWSVPFGTGRFQPQHF
TRBV29-1	-	-	TRBJ2-1	12	TGCAGCGTTGAAGGGGACAGCGGGGGGCAGTTCTTC	CSVEGDSGGQFF
TRBV30	few	-	TRBJ1-5	16	TGTGCCTGGAGTGTTGGGACTACCTTAAGCAATCAGCCCCAGCATTTT	CAWSVGTTLSNQPQHF
TRBV6-5	-	-	TRBJ2-5	14	TGTGCCAGCAGTTACGGGACCCGGCTAGAGACCCAGTACTTC	CASSYGTRLETQYF
TRBV12-5	-	TRBD1	TRBJ1-4	18	TGTGCTAGTGGTTTGGTACCGAGACAGGGGGCGCTGAACGAAAAACTGTTTTTT	CASGLVPRQGALNEKLFF
TRBV5-5	-	TRBD1	TRBJ2-7	14	TGTGCCAGCAGCACGACAGGGGGGTCCTACGAGCAGTACTTC	CASSTTGGSYEQYF
TRBV5-1	-	TRBD1	TRBJ1-1	15	TGCGCCAGCAGCTTGGCCGCAGGACAGGACACTGAAGCTTTCTTT	CASSLAAGQDTEAFF
TRBV27	-	TRBD1	TRBJ2-5	16	TGTGCCAGCAGGCCACTTCCGGGACAGGGGAAAGAGACCCAGTACTTC	CASRPLPGQGKETQYF
TRBV5-1	-	TRBD1	TRBJ2-5	14	TGCGCCAGCAGTTCTGGACAGGGGGCAGAGACCCAGTACTTC	CASSSGQGAETQYF
TRBV27	-	-	TRBJ1-2	14	TGTGCCAGCAGCTCGGTGGGACAACGCGTGGGCTACACCTTC	CASSSVGQRVGYTF
TRBV5-1	-	-	TRBJ1-1	15	TGCGCCAGCAGCCTGGGAGGGTTCATGAACACTGAAGCTTTCTTT	CASSLGGFMNTEAFF
TRBV25-1	-	-	TRBJ1-6	14	TGTGCCAGCCAGGAACTCCAGGATTATTCACCCCTCCACTTT	CASQELQDYSPLHF
TRBV9	-	TRBD2	TRBJ2-7	14	TGTGCCAGCAGCTTGACTAGCGGGAGCTACGAGCAGTACTTC	CASSLTSGSYEQYF
TRBV4-2	-	-	TRBJ1-1	12	TGTGCCAGCAATTTCCCCAGCGGTGAAGCTTTCTTT	CASNFPSGEAFF
TRBV2	-	TRBD1	TRBJ1-3	17	TGTGCCAGCAGGGGGGGGACAGGGGCGTTCTCTGGAAACACCATATATTTT	CASRGGTGAFSGNTIYF
TRBV19	-	TRBD2	TRBJ2-3	16	TGTGCCAGTAGGCAGGCGGGAGGGCCTAGCACAGATACGCAGTATTTT	CASRQAGGPSTDTQYF
TRBV7-2	-	TRBD2	TRBJ2-3	16	TGTGCCAGCAGCGTAGGCCCTAGCGGGGGCACAGATACGCAGTATTTT	CASSVGPSGGTDTQYF
TRBV5-1	-	-	TRBJ1-3	15	TGCGCCAGCAGACGGGCCAGGGATCCTGGAAACACCATATATTTT	CASRRARDPGNTIYF
TRBV7-7	-	TRBD2	TRBJ2-1	16	TGTGCTAGCAGCTTAGGTCTAGCGGGGAGTTACGGTGAGCAGTTCTTC	CASSLGLAGSYGEQFF
TRBV20-1	once	-	TRBJ2-7	11	TGCAGTGCCCTACTGGGCTACGAGCAGTACTTC	CSALLGYEQYF
TRBV19	-	-	TRBJ2-7	14	TGTGCCAGTGCTAGGGCTTTGAGCTCCTACGAGCAGTACTTC	CASARALSSYEQYF
TRBV25-1	-	TRBD1	TRBJ2-7	16	TGCGCCAGCAGTCTATCCCGGGACAGGAGCTCCTACGAGCAGTACTTC	CASSLSRDRSSYEQYF
TRBV6-5	-	-	TRBJ1-4	14	TGTGCCAGCAGTTATCCAGCCATTCCTGAAAAACTGTTTTTT	CASSYPAIPEKLFF
TRBV7-2	few	TRBD1	TRBJ2-2	14	TGTGCCAGCCGGACAGGGGGCATCACCGGGGAGCTGTTTTTT	CASRTGGITGELFF
TRBV7-2	-	TRBD1	TRBJ1-6	15	TGTGCCAGCAGCTCGGACAGGGACTATAATTCACCCCTCCACTTT	CASSSDRDYNSPLHF
TRBV30	-	-	TRBJ2-3	14	TGTGCCTGGAGTGCAGGGCAGATCACAGATACGCAGTATTTT	CAWSAGQITDTQYF
TRBV30	-	TRBD1	TRBJ2-2	14	TGTGCCTGGAGACAGGGGGTAAATACCGGGGAGCTGTTTTTT	CAWRQGVNTGELFF
TRBV6-1	few	-	TRBJ1-2	15	TGTGCCAGCAGTGAATCCTCAGGGTTCCACTATGGCTACACCTTC	CASSESSGFHYGYTF
TRBV2	-	TRBD1	TRBJ1-2	13	TGTGCCAGCAGTGGGCCCAGGGGGGAAGGCTACACCTTC	CASSGPRGEGYTF
TRBV5-6	-	-	TRBJ2-7	12	TGTGCCAGCAGCTTGGCGGAAAGGGAGCAGTACTTC	CASSLAEREQYF
TRBV2	-	TRBD1	TRBJ1-4	16	TGTGCCAGCATTCAGGCAGGGGGCCTGGCTAATGAAAAACTGTTTTTT	CASIQAGGLANEKLFF
TRBV25-1	-	-	TRBJ2-5	12	TGTGCCAGCATAGACTACGAAGAGACCCAGTACTTC	CASIDYEETQYF
TRBV7-2	-	-	TRBJ2-2	13	TGTGCCAGCAGCCTAGCAGTCACCGGGGAGCTGTTTTTT	CASSLAVTGELFF
TRBV29-1	-	-	TRBJ1-2	13	TGCAGCGTTGAAGAAGCCACAGTCTATGGCTACACCTTC	CSVEEATVYGYTF
TRBV18	-	-	TRBJ1-2	12	TGTGCCAGCTCGGCAGGTCTCTATGGCTACACCTTC	CASSAGLYGYTF
TRBV29-1	-	-	TRBJ2-6	15	TGCAGCGTTGAACTCGGGGTAGCTGGGGCCAACGTCCTGACTTTC	CSVELGVAGANVLTF
TRBV10-3	-	TRBD1	TRBJ2-7	14	TGTGCCATCAGTGAGTCGGACAGGGCCCACGAGCAGTACTTC	CAISESDRAHEQYF
TRBV18	-	TRBD1	TRBJ1-1	14	TGTGCCAGCTCATCAGACAGACAGGGGGCGGGAGCTTTCTTT	CASSSDRQGAGAFF